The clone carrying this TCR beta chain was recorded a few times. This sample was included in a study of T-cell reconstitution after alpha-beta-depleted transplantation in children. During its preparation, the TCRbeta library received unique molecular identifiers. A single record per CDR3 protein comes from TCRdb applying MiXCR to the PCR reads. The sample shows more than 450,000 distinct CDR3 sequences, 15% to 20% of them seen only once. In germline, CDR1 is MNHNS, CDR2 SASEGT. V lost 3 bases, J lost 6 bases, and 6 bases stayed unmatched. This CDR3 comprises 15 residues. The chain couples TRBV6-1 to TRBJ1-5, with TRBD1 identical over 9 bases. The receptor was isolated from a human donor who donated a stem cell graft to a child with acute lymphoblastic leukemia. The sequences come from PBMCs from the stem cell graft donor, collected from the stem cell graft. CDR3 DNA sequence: TGTGCCAGCAGTGACATTACAGGGGGCGGTCAGCCCCAGCATTTT. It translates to CASSDITGGGQPQHF.